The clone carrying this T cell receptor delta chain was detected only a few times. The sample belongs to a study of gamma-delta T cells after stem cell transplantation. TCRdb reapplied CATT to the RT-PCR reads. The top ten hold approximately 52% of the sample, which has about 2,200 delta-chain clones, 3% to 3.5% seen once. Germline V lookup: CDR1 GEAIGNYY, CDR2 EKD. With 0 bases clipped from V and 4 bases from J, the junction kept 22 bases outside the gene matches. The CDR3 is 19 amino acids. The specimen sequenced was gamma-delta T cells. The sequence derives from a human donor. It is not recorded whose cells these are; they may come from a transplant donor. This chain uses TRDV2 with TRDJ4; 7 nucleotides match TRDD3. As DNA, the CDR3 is TGTGCCTGTGACACCGTCATCCCCGCCAGTTCTTCTGGGGGTAAACCCCTGATCTTT. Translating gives CACDTVIPASSSGGKPLIF.